Following are 23 T cell receptor beta chains from one sample sequenced in a study of cytomegalovirus exposure and HLA in healthy donors. The primer mix had 60 Vbeta and 13 Jbeta primers. This table comes from immunoSEQ multiplex PCR, and its TCRdb copy is limited to in-frame clones, with some not included. The top ten clones hold 5.4% of a sample with over 100,000 clones, just under 70% of them seen once. The sample consisted of PBMCs. These receptors all stem from a woman in her 70s in good health and CMV-seropositive.

The CDR3 nucleotides read TGTGCCTGGAGCAAAGGACAGGGCCCCGAAGCTTTCTTT. Translating it yields CAWSKGQGPEAFF. The V gene is TRBV30, the J gene TRBJ1-1; 8 bases agree with TRBD1. The V segment lost 3 bases and the J segment 8 bases; nucleotides outside the gene matches: 8. Germline CDR1 and CDR2: GTSNPN and SVGIG (reference sequence). This CDR3 spans 13 amino acids.

A few counts support this clone. V usage is TRBV2 and J usage is TRBJ1-5, with 9 bases matching TRBD1. Looked up from germline, CDR1 is SNHLY and CDR2 is FYNNEI. The CDR3 runs 15 residues. V shed 4 bases, J shed 5 bases, and the junction held 6 bases outside the gene matches. The CDR3 region has the DNA TGTGCCAGCAGTGGCGCGGACAGGGGCGATCAGCCCCAGCATTTT. Protein product: CASSGADRGDQPQHF.

The chain links TRBV9 to TRBJ2-3, with 11 bases lining up with TRBD2. The germline V gene has CDR1 SGDLS and CDR2 YYNGEE. This CDR3 spans 18 amino acids. The V and J ends lost 2 bases and 5 bases, in that order; junction bases with no gene match: 13. CDR3 residues: CASSVRPLAGGPRDTQYF. Written as DNA, the CDR3 is TGTGCCAGCAGCGTTCGACCTTTAGCGGGGGGGCCGAGAGATACGCAGTATTTT.

V gene TRBV11-3 combines with J gene TRBJ1-1, with D uncertain. This CDR3 spans 13 amino acids. The germline CDR1 and CDR2 sequences are SGHNT and YENEEA. The V end was cut by 3 bases, the J end by 0 bases, with 5 bases between. The CDR3 loop reads CASSLSVNTEAFF. The CDR3 DNA reads as TGTGCCAGCAGCTTGAGCGTGAACACTGAAGCTTTCTTT.

This chain joins TRBV6-5 and TRBJ2-3, with TRBD2 identical over 8 bases. Trimming removed 10 bases from V and 1 base from J; junction bases left unmatched: 10. The germline gives CDR1 MNHEY, CDR2 SVGAGI. This CDR3 is 15 amino acids long. The CDR3 DNA is TGTGCCACAATCGCCGGGGGGGCCGGCACAGATACGCAGTATTTT. Encoded protein: CATIAGGAGTDTQYF.

This clone was seen only a few times. V is TRBV11-2 and J is TRBJ1-4; TRBD1 agrees at 9 bases. CDR3 length equals 15 residues. Germline V CDR1 and CDR2: SGHAT, FQNNGV. Trimming at V came to 1 base and at J to 8 bases, leaving 5 bases not matched to a gene. This CDR3 is CASSLGTGAGEKLFF. CDR3 nucleotides: TGTGCCAGCAGCTTAGGGACAGGGGCCGGGGAAAAACTGTTTTTT.

The chain joins TRBV7-9 to TRBJ2-5; D call uncertain. V was cut by 5 bases and J by 3 bases, with 13 bases left in between. The CDR3 extends over 14 amino acids. Germline V gene lookup returns CDR1 SEHNR and CDR2 FQNEAQ (reference sequence). CDR3 coding DNA: TGTGCCAGCAGCCTCCTTATGGCAGAAGAGACCCAGTACTTC. This sequence encodes CASSLLMAEETQYF.

The chain links TRBV7-2 to TRBJ2-7; 8 nucleotides line up with TRBD1. Trimming cost V 5 bases and J 6 bases; bases outside gene matches: 12. Germline V CDR1 and CDR2: SGHTA, FQGNSA. This CDR3 is built from 15 residues. Here the CDR3 reads CASSRGQGLGGEQYF. The CDR3 DNA follows: TGTGCCAGCAGCAGAGGACAGGGCTTAGGAGGCGAGCAGTACTTC.

The chain couples TRBV5-1 to TRBJ1-5; D is unresolved. The germline CDR1 and CDR2 sequences are SGHRS and YFSETQ. The CDR3 runs 14 residues. Trimming removed 5 bases at V and 4 bases at J, with 13 bases between. CDR3 in amino acids: CASRSGESNQPQHF. DNA of the CDR3: TGCGCCAGCAGAAGTGGGGAGTCTAATCAGCCCCAGCATTTT.

The chain employs TRBV5-6 and TRBJ1-6; D may be TRBD1 (6 bases). The germline V gene has CDR1 SGHDT and CDR2 YYEEEE. V was cut by 4 bases and J by 5 bases, with 16 bases left in between. The length of the CDR3 is 16 residues. CDR3 DNA sequence: TGTGCCAGCAGCCTGGGAGGGGGGGGTAATAATTCACCCCTCCACTTT. It specifies CASSLGGGGNNSPLHF.

This chain uses TRBV7-8 with TRBJ2-7, with TRBD2 as a possible D gene (6 bases). There are 14 residues in the CDR3. V lost 5 bases to trimming and J lost 1 base, with 12 bases between them. Germline V gene data show CDR1 as SGHVS and CDR2 as FQNEAQ. CDR3 in DNA: TGTGCCAGCAGCCCCCATGGGGGGTCCTACGAGCAGTACTTC. It translates to CASSPHGGSYEQYF.

This clone has more than one count but fewer than ten. The rearrangement uses TRBV7-3 and TRBJ2-2; 9 bases fit TRBD2. Germline V CDR1 and CDR2: SGHTA, FQGTGA. The CDR3 has 15 residues. V was pared by 6 bases and J by 6 bases, with 8 bases of the junction left unmatched. CDR3 nucleotides: TGTGCCAGCAGTTCAAGCGGGGGGCGCGCCGGGGAGCTGTTTTTT. This codes for CASSSSGGRAGELFF.

Written as DNA, the CDR3 is TGTGCCAGCAGCCTGGGACAGGGGTTGAGGGCCAACGTCCTGACTTTC. Residues: CASSLGQGLRANVLTF. The chain employs TRBV5-6 and TRBJ2-6; 10 bases map to TRBD1. Germline V gene lookup returns CDR1 SGHDT and CDR2 YYEEEE. Losses at the gene ends were 4 bases for V and 5 bases for J; bases not matched to a gene: 6. This CDR3 is 16 amino acids long.

CDR3 sequence: CASSSLPQYF. As DNA, the CDR3 is TGTGCCAGCAGCTCCCTCCCCCAGTATTTT. This chain connects TRBV7-2 to TRBJ2-3, with unresolved D. The CDR3 sequence is 10 residues long. V shed 4 bases and J shed 12 bases, with 8 bases lying between them. In germline, CDR1 is SGHTA, CDR2 FQGNSA.

This chain joins TRBV6-5 and TRBJ1-4, with 8 bases identical to TRBD1. With 7 bases clipped from V and 10 bases from J, the junction kept 11 bases outside the gene matches. Germline V gene data show CDR1 as MNHEY and CDR2 as SVGAGI. The CDR3 loop spans 14 amino acids. CDR3 DNA: TGTGCCAGCAAGCAGGGGGCTGGATTAGGAAAACTGTTTTTT. It specifies CASKQGAGLGKLFF.

In regard to this clone: In the same sample, other DNA sequences code for this CDR3. This sequence joins TRBV7-2 and TRBJ2-1; D unclear. This CDR3 region has 15 residues. Germline V gives CDR1 SGHTA, CDR2 FQGNSA. The V gene lost 2 bases and the J gene lost 0 bases, with 8 bases spanning the gap. CDR3 sequence reads: CASSLSGSSYNEQFF. For the CDR3, the DNA is TGTGCCAGCAGCTTATCTGGCAGCTCCTACAATGAGCAGTTCTTC.

The rearrangement uses TRBV6-5 and TRBJ2-7; TRBD1 matches 7 bases. This CDR3 has 14 amino acids. Germline trimming cut 3 bases from V and 6 bases from J; bases unmatched to any gene: 8. CDR1 MNHEY and CDR2 SVGAGI come from the germline V gene. The CDR3 loop is CASSYSVGGREQYF. The CDR3 DNA sequence: TGTGCCAGCAGTTATAGTGTAGGGGGCCGCGAGCAGTACTTC.

The chain couples TRBV2 to TRBJ2-5; D might be TRBD1 (6 bases). The CDR3 loop spans 15 amino acids. The germline V and J ends were trimmed by 2 bases and 5 bases, with 15 bases remaining between them. Germline V gene lookup returns CDR1 SNHLY and CDR2 FYNNEI. The CDR3 is CASSETGLGWETQYF. The CDR3 DNA is TGTGCCAGCAGTGAAACAGGGCTGGGTTGGGAGACCCAGTACTTC. The whole variable domain, remainder taken from reference TRBV2 and TRBJ2-5, is EPEVTQTPSHQVTQMGQEVILRCVPISNHLYFYWYRQILGQKVEFLVSFYNNEISEKSEIFDDQFSVERPDGSNFTLKIRSTKLEDSAMYFCASSETGLGWETQYFGPGTRLLVL.

The genes are TRBV5-4 and TRBJ1-1; maybe TRBD1 (6 bases). Germline CDR1 SGHNT, CDR2 YYREEE (reference sequence). This CDR3 region has 13 residues. Trimming shortened V by 3 bases and J by 4 bases, and 10 bases separated the two germline ends. CDR3 DNA sequence: TGTGCCAGCAGCTACAGGGCGGGCACTGAAGCTTTCTTT. Its translation: CASSYRAGTEAFF.

The chain combines TRBV19 with TRBJ1-2; no clear D. The CDR3 is made up of 11 amino acids. Germline V CDR1 and CDR2: LNHDA, SQIVND (reference sequence). Between the trimmed V and J ends, which lost 4 bases and 6 bases, there was a span of 6 bases. CDR3 region: CASSKIDGYTF. CDR3 DNA sequence: TGTGCCAGTAGTAAAATCGATGGCTACACCTTC.

This clone was counted between two and nine times. V and J are TRBV19 and TRBJ1-2; 10 bases align to TRBD1. The length of the CDR3 is 15 residues. Germline trimming cut 10 bases from V and 4 bases from J; bases unmatched to any gene: 12. The germline CDR1 and CDR2 sequences are LNHDA and SQIVND (reference sequence). The DNA of the CDR3 is TGTGCCACGACTAATGCCGGGACAGGGGTCTATGGCTACACCTTC. This encodes CATTNAGTGVYGYTF.

This clone appeared many times. V gene TRBV6-5 combines with J gene TRBJ1-5; 7 nucleotides line up with TRBD1. The germline CDR1 and CDR2 sequences are MNHEY and SVGAGI. The CDR3 is made up of 15 amino acids. J was trimmed by 3 bases and V by 6 bases; bases with no gene match: 8. CDR3 nucleotides: TGTGCCAGCAGCCCCCGGGACAGCGCCAATCAGCCCCAGCATTTT. It translates to CASSPRDSANQPQHF.

The chain employs TRBV5-6 and TRBJ2-1; a possible D gene is TRBD2 (6 bases). The V gene lost 3 bases and the J gene lost 8 bases, with 12 bases spanning the gap. The CDR3 spans 13 residues. The germline V gene encodes CDR1 SGHDT and CDR2 YYEEEE. The CDR3 DNA reads as TGTGCCAGCAGCTGGCGGAGGGTCGATGAGCAGTTCTTC. The encoded protein is CASSWRRVDEQFF.